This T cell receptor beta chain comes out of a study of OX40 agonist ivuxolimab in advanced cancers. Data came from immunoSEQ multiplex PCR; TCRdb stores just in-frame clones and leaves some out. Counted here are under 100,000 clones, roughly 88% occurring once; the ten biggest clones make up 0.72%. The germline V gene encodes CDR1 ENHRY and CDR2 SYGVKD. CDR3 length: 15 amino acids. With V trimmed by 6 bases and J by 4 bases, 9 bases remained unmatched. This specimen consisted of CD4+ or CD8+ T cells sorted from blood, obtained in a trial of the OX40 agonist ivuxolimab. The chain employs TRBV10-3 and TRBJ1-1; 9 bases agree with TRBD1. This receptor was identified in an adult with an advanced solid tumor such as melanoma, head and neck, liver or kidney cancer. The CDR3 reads CAIRNTGTGTTEAFF. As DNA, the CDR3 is TGTGCCATCAGGAATACCGGGACAGGGACCACTGAAGCTTTCTTT.